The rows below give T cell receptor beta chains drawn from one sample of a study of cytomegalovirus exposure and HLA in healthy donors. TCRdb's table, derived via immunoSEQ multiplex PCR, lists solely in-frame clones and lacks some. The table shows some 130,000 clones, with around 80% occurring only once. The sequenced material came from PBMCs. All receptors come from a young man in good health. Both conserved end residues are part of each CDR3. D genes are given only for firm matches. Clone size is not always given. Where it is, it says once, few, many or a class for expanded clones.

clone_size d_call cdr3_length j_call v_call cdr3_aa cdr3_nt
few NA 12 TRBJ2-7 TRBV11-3 CASITGTYEQYF TGTGCCAGCATAACGGGAACCTACGAGCAGTACTTC
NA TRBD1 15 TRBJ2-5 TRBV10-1 CASSEEGQGGETQYF TGCGCCAGCAGTGAGGAGGGACAGGGTGGAGAGACCCAGTACTTC
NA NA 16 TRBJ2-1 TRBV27 CASSGSGLVSYNEQFF TGTGCCAGCAGTGGCTCGGGACTGGTCTCCTACAATGAGCAGTTCTTC
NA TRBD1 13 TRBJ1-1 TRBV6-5 CASTVDRGAEAFF TGTGCCAGCACCGTAGACAGGGGAGCTGAAGCTTTCTTT
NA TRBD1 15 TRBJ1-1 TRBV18 CASSPRTGGSTEAFF TGTGCCAGCTCACCCCGGACAGGGGGCTCCACTGAAGCTTTCTTT
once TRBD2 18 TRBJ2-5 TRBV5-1 CASSRGPGLAGGRETQYF TGCGCCAGCAGCAGAGGACCGGGACTAGCGGGAGGGAGGGAGACCCAGTACTTC
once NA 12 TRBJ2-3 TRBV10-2 CASSETGDTQYF TGCGCCAGCAGTGAGACCGGGGATACGCAGTATTTT
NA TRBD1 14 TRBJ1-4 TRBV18 CASSPGQGAEKLFF TGTGCCAGCTCACCGGGACAGGGGGCTGAAAAACTGTTTTTT
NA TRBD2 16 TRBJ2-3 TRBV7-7 CASSLTIAGGQDTQYF TGTGCCAGCAGCTTAACAATAGCGGGAGGGCAAGATACGCAGTATTTT
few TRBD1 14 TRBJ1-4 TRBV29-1 CSVEGTGDNEKLFF TGCAGCGTTGAAGGGACAGGGGATAATGAAAAACTGTTTTTT
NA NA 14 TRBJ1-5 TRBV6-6 CASSYRTGNQPQHF TGTGCCAGCAGTTACAGGACGGGGAATCAGCCCCAGCATTTT
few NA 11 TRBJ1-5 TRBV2 CASGRDQPQHF TGTGCCAGCGGGCGGGATCAGCCCCAGCATTTT
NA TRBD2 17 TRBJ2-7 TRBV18 CASSPVGLAGGPFEQYF TGTGCCAGCTCACCTGTTGGACTAGCGGGAGGGCCTTTCGAGCAGTACTTC
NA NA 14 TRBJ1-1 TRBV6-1 CASSEVAGGAEAFF TGTGCCAGCAGTGAAGTCGCGGGGGGCGCTGAAGCTTTCTTT
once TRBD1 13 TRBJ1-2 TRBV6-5 CASSWGQNYGYTF TGTGCCAGCAGCTGGGGACAGAACTATGGCTACACCTTC
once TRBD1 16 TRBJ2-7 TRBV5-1 CASSITSGTGSYEQYF TGCGCCAGCAGCATTACTTCCGGGACAGGATCCTACGAGCAGTACTTC
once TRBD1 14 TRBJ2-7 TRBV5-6 CASSLGRGRFEQYF TGTGCCAGCAGCTTGGGAAGGGGGCGCTTCGAGCAGTACTTC
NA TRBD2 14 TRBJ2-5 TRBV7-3 CASSSGLAGGEQYF TGTGCCAGCAGCTCCGGACTAGCGGGAGGAGAGCAGTACTTC
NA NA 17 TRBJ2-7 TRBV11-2 CASSLRFRVDSAGEQYF TGTGCCAGCAGCTTAAGGTTCCGGGTGGACAGTGCTGGGGAGCAGTACTTC
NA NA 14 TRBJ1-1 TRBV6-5 CASSAFPGDTEAFF TGTGCCAGCAGTGCCTTTCCAGGGGACACTGAAGCTTTCTTT
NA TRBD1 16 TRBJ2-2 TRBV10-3 CAISEPGQGYPGELFF TGTGCCATCAGTGAGCCTGGACAGGGGTATCCCGGGGAGCTGTTTTTT
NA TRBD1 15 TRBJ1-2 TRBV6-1 CASSRGQVDNYGYTF TGTGCCAGCAGTAGGGGACAGGTCGACAACTATGGCTACACCTTC
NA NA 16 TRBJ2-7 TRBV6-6 CASSYSLQGGSYEQYF TGTGCCAGCAGTTACTCGCTTCAGGGGGGCTCCTACGAGCAGTACTTC
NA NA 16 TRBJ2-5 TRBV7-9 CASSLVGLAQGETQYF TGTGCCAGCAGCTTAGTAGGGCTGGCCCAGGGAGAGACCCAGTACTTC
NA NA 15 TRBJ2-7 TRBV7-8 CASSFYGGRRYEQYF TGTGCCAGCAGCTTCTACGGGGGAAGGAGGTACGAGCAGTACTTC
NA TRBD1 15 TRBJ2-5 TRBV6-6 CASSQGTGEQETQYF TGTGCCAGCAGTCAAGGGACAGGGGAGCAAGAGACCCAGTACTTC
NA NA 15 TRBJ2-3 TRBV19 CASSTQAGYTDTQYF TGTGCCAGTAGTACCCAAGCGGGCTACACAGATACGCAGTATTTT
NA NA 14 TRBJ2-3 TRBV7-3 CASATGGGTDTQYF TGTGCCAGCGCAACAGGGGGGGGCACAGATACGCAGTATTTT
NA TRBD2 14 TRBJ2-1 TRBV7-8 CASSKRESLNEQFF TGTGCCAGCAGCAAGCGGGAATCTTTGAATGAGCAGTTCTTC
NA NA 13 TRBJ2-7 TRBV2 CASSEVLAAEQYF TGTGCCAGCAGTGAAGTTCTAGCCGCGGAGCAGTACTTC
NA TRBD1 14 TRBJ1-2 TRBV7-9 CASSSGTGVEGYTF TGTGCCAGCAGCTCCGGGACAGGGGTGGAGGGCTACACCTTC
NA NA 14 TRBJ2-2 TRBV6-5 CASSRRGNTGELFF TGTGCCAGCAGTCGTAGAGGGAACACCGGGGAGCTGTTTTTT
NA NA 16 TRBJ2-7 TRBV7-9 CSSSLGPAGRSYEQYF TGTTCCAGCAGCTTAGGACCCGCGGGCCGCTCCTACGAGCAGTACTTC
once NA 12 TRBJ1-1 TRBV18 CASSPSGTEAFF TGTGCCAGCTCACCGTCGGGAACTGAAGCTTTCTTT
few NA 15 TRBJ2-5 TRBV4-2 CASSQDVGGVETQYF TGTGCCAGCAGCCAAGATGTGGGAGGAGTAGAGACCCAGTACTTC
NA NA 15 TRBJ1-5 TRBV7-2 CASSLAREGNQPQHF TGTGCCAGCAGCTTAGCCAGGGAGGGCAATCAGCCCCAGCATTTT
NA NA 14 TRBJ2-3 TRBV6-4 CASSDSGLTDTQYF TGTGCCAGCAGTGACTCTGGCTTGACAGATACGCAGTATTTT
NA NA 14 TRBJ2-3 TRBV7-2 CASSLSEATDTQYF TGTGCCAGCAGCTTAAGTGAGGCCACAGATACGCAGTATTTT
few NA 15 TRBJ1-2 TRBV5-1 CASSPQTVAKYGYTF TGCGCCAGCAGCCCCCAGACAGTAGCCAAGTATGGCTACACCTTC
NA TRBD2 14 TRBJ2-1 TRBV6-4 CASSPGLELNEQFF TGTGCCAGCAGTCCGGGACTAGAACTCAATGAGCAGTTCTTC
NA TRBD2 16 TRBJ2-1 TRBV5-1 CASSWVGLVAYNEQFF TGCGCCAGCAGCTGGGTAGGACTAGTGGCCTACAATGAGCAGTTCTTC
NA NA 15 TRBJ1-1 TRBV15 CATSRGEGVNTEAFF TGTGCCACCAGCAGAGGAGAGGGGGTGAACACTGAAGCTTTCTTT
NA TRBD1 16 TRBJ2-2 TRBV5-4 CASSLGDRGSTGELFF TGTGCCAGCAGCTTGGGGGACAGGGGATCCACCGGGGAGCTGTTTTTT
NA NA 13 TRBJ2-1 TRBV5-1 CASSLGSYNEQFF TGCGCCAGCAGCCTAGGCTCCTACAATGAGCAGTTCTTC
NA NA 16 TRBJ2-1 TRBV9 CASSVEGSGAGNEQFF TGTGCCAGCAGCGTAGAAGGGTCAGGGGCCGGCAATGAGCAGTTCTTC